The T cell receptor (beta chain) described here comes from a study of PD-1 blockade in classical Hodgkin lymphoma. Clones were read by immunoSEQ multiplex PCR, and TCRdb kept only the in-frame ones, dropping some. In the table there are about 94,000 clones, 89% of which are singletons. Study conclusions and caveats: Newly diagnosed and completely responding patients shared comparable baseline diversity. While CD8+ TCR diversity did not rise significantly by C4D1, CD4+ TCR diversity did.

Germline V gives CDR1 MDHEN, CDR2 SYDVKM. V shed 10 bases and J shed 7 bases, with 11 bases lying between them. The CDR3 is made up of 11 amino acids. Relapses following autologous stem cell transplantation were seen in all patients, with brentuximab vedotin exposure varying. About this clone itself: Its antigen is currently unknown.

Source: peripheral blood mononuclear cells (PBMCs), taken before the second cycle of nivolumab. The clonotype was recovered from a human donor with classical Hodgkin lymphoma. This chain links TRBV28 with TRBJ2-1; no clear D. CDR3 nucleotides: TGTGCCACCGAGTTGGGTAATGAGCAGTTCTTC. It specifies CATELGNEQFF. Drawing the rest from reference TRBV28 and TRBJ2-1, the complete variable domain is DVKVTQSSRYLVKRTGEKVFLECVQDMDHENMFWYRQDPGLGLRLIYFSYDVKMKEKGDIPEGYSVSREKKERFSLILESASTNQTSMYLCATELGNEQFFGPGTRLTVL.